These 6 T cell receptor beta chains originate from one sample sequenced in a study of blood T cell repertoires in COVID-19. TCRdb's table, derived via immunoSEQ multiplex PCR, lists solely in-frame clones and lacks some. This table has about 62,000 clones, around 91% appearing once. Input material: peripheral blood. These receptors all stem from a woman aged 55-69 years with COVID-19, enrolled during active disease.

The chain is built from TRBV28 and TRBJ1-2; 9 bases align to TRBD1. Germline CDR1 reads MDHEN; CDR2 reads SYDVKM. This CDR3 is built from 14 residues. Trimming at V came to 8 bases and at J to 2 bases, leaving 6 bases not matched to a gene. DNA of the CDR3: TGTGCCAGCCTACAGGGGGCTTCGAACTATGGCTACACCTTC. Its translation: CASLQGASNYGYTF.

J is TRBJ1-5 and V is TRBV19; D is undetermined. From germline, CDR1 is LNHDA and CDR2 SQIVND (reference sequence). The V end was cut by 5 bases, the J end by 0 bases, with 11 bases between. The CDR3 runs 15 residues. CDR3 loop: CASSPQVYSNQPQHF. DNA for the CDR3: TGTGCCAGTAGTCCGCAGGTATATAGCAATCAGCCCCAGCATTTT.

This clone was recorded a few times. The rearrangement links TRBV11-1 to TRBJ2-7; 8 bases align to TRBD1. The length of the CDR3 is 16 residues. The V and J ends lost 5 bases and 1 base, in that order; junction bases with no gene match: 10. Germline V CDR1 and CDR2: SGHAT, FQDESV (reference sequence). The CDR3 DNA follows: TGTGCCAGCAGCCCACTGACAGGGGCCCCTTCCTACGAGCAGTACTTC. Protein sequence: CASSPLTGAPSYEQYF.

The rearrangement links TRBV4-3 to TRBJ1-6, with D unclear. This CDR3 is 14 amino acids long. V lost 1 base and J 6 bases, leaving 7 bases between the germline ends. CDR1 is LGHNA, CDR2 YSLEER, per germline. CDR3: CASSQVVRNSPLHF. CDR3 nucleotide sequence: TGCGCCAGCAGCCAAGTAGTTCGTAATTCACCCCTCCACTTT.

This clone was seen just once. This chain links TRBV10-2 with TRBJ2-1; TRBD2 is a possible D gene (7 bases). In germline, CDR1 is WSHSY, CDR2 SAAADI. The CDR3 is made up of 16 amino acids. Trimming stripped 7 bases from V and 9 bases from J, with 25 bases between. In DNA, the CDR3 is TGCGCCAGCACCAATTCCCCTTGGCAGGGGAGGGGTGAGCAGTTCTTC. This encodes CASTNSPWQGRGEQFF.

CDR3 DNA sequence: TGTGCCAGCAGCCGACTAGCGGGAGCCCCCAGTAGAAGCAATGAGCAGTTCTTC. This sequence encodes CASSRLAGAPSRSNEQFF. This sequence joins TRBV11-2 and TRBJ2-1; 12 nucleotides line up with TRBD2. CDR3 length: 18 amino acids. J gave up 6 bases and V 5 bases, and 14 bases lay outside the gene matches. Germline assignment: CDR1 SGHAT and CDR2 FQNNGV.